A selection of T cell receptor beta chains follows, all from one sample in a study of blood T cell repertoires in COVID-19. The table came from immunoSEQ multiplex PCR; TCRdb's copy has only in-frame clones and leaves some out. The sample shows some 250,000 clones, approximately 80% of them seen only once. The sequenced sample consisted of peripheral blood. These receptor sequences come from a man aged 55 to 70 with acute or convalescent COVID-19. Both conserved end residues are part of each CDR3. The order of the fields is clone size, V gene, J gene, D gene, CDR3 protein, CDR3 DNA. D genes are given only for firm matches. Rows may omit the clone size; those that give it use once, few, many or a size class.

abundance: .; v_gene: TRBV7-8; j_gene: TRBJ2-5; d_gene: TRBD2; CDR3aa: CASSHLAGGPVETQYF; CDR3nt: TGTGCCAGCAGCCACTTAGCGGGGGGGCCGGTAGAGACCCAGTACTTC
abundance: few; v_gene: TRBV5-4; j_gene: TRBJ2-1; d_gene: TRBD2; CDR3aa: CASSLSLAGIYNEQFF; CDR3nt: TGTGCCAGCAGCTTGTCACTAGCGGGAATCTACAATGAGCAGTTCTTC
abundance: .; v_gene: TRBV6-4; j_gene: TRBJ2-2; d_gene: TRBD2; CDR3aa: CASRASSGADGELFF; CDR3nt: TGTGCCAGCAGAGCCTCTAGCGGGGCTGACGGGGAGCTGTTTTTT
abundance: once; v_gene: TRBV18; j_gene: TRBJ1-1; d_gene: .; CDR3aa: CASSPSGNTEAFF; CDR3nt: TGTGCCAGCTCACCCTCGGGAAACACTGAAGCTTTCTTT
abundance: .; v_gene: TRBV5-4; j_gene: TRBJ2-1; d_gene: .; CDR3aa: CASSLVGYNEQFF; CDR3nt: TGTGCCAGCAGCTTGGTCGGTTACAATGAGCAGTTCTTC
abundance: .; v_gene: TRBV6-5; j_gene: TRBJ1-1; d_gene: .; CDR3aa: CASSLQRNTEAFF; CDR3nt: TGTGCCAGCAGTTTACAGAGGAACACTGAAGCTTTCTTT
abundance: .; v_gene: TRBV7-9; j_gene: TRBJ2-7; d_gene: .; CDR3aa: CASSLAASVEQYF; CDR3nt: TGTGCCAGCAGCTTAGCGGCTAGCGTCGAGCAGTACTTC
abundance: once; v_gene: TRBV9; j_gene: TRBJ2-4; d_gene: TRBD1; CDR3aa: CASGTQGGNIQYF; CDR3nt: TGTGCCAGCGGAACACAGGGGGGAAACATTCAGTACTTC
abundance: .; v_gene: TRBV2; j_gene: TRBJ2-1; d_gene: TRBD2; CDR3aa: CASSTGLAGVREQFF; CDR3nt: TGTGCCAGCAGCACGGGACTAGCGGGAGTCAGGGAGCAGTTCTTC
abundance: once; v_gene: TRBV27; j_gene: TRBJ2-1; d_gene: TRBD2; CDR3aa: CASRGTNSNEQFF; CDR3nt: TGTGCCAGCAGGGGGACTAACTCCAATGAGCAGTTCTTC
abundance: .; v_gene: TRBV6-6; j_gene: TRBJ2-2; d_gene: .; CDR3aa: CASRRTGANTGELFF; CDR3nt: TGTGCCAGCAGACGAACAGGCGCGAACACCGGGGAGCTGTTTTTT
abundance: .; v_gene: TRBV4-2; j_gene: TRBJ1-4; d_gene: .; CDR3aa: CASSEGRRNEKLFF; CDR3nt: TGTGCCAGCAGTGAGGGGAGGAGAAATGAAAAACTGTTTTTT
abundance: .; v_gene: TRBV29-1; j_gene: TRBJ2-3; d_gene: TRBD1; CDR3aa: CSVEDERGQGSTDTQYF; CDR3nt: TGCAGCGTTGAAGATGAGAGGGGACAGGGAAGCACAGATACGCAGTATTTT
abundance: few; v_gene: TRBV7-9; j_gene: TRBJ1-2; d_gene: .; CDR3aa: CASSLDRFSYGYTF; CDR3nt: TGTGCCAGCAGCTTAGACAGGTTCTCCTATGGCTACACCTTC
abundance: .; v_gene: TRBV3-1/TRBV3-2; j_gene: TRBJ2-5; d_gene: .; CDR3aa: CASSHRQYAQETQYF; CDR3nt: TGTGCCAGCAGCCATCGACAGTACGCTCAAGAGACCCAGTACTTC
abundance: .; v_gene: TRBV2; j_gene: TRBJ2-1; d_gene: TRBD2; CDR3aa: CASTQTSGGLTEQFF; CDR3nt: TGTGCCAGCACCCAGACTAGCGGGGGCTTGACTGAGCAGTTCTTC
abundance: .; v_gene: TRBV19; j_gene: TRBJ1-1; d_gene: .; CDR3aa: CASSIVGQPTNTEAFF; CDR3nt: TGTGCCAGTAGTATAGTAGGACAGCCAACGAACACTGAAGCTTTCTTT
abundance: once; v_gene: TRBV2; j_gene: TRBJ1-5; d_gene: TRBD1; CDR3aa: CASQDRTSNQPQHF; CDR3nt: TGTGCCAGCCAGGACAGGACAAGCAATCAGCCCCAGCATTTT
abundance: .; v_gene: TRBV6-2/TRBV6-3; j_gene: TRBJ2-5; d_gene: .; CDR3aa: CASSKSPQGETQYF; CDR3nt: TGTGCCAGCAGCAAGAGCCCCCAGGGAGAGACCCAGTACTTC
abundance: once; v_gene: TRBV19; j_gene: TRBJ2-2; d_gene: .; CDR3aa: CASSIISQGTGELFF; CDR3nt: TGTGCCAGTAGTATTATCTCTCAGGGGACCGGGGAGCTGTTTTTT
abundance: .; v_gene: TRBV2; j_gene: TRBJ1-5; d_gene: .; CDR3aa: CASSDRGAHQPQHF; CDR3nt: TGTGCCAGCAGTGACCGGGGGGCGCATCAGCCCCAGCATTTT
abundance: .; v_gene: TRBV5-1; j_gene: TRBJ2-7; d_gene: .; CDR3aa: CASSSGTGAYEQYF; CDR3nt: TGCGCCAGCAGCTCCGGGACGGGAGCCTACGAGCAGTACTTC
abundance: .; v_gene: TRBV7-9; j_gene: TRBJ1-5; d_gene: .; CDR3aa: CASSLGQTRSNQPQHF; CDR3nt: TGTGCCAGCAGCTTAGGACAGACGAGGAGCAATCAGCCCCAGCATTTT
abundance: .; v_gene: TRBV3-1/TRBV3-2; j_gene: TRBJ2-3; d_gene: TRBD2; CDR3aa: CASSSSGDTQYF; CDR3nt: TGTGCCAGCAGTTCTAGCGGAGATACGCAGTATTTT
abundance: .; v_gene: TRBV6-5; j_gene: TRBJ2-1; d_gene: TRBD2; CDR3aa: CASRLSSGSDNEQFF; CDR3nt: TGTGCCAGCAGGCTCTCTAGCGGGAGCGACAATGAGCAGTTCTTC
abundance: .; v_gene: TRBV19; j_gene: TRBJ1-5; d_gene: TRBD1; CDR3aa: CASSNRGGNQPQHF; CDR3nt: TGTGCCAGTAGTAACAGGGGTGGGAATCAGCCCCAGCATTTT
abundance: .; v_gene: TRBV7-3; j_gene: TRBJ2-2; d_gene: .; CDR3aa: CASSSTPRTGELFF; CDR3nt: TGTGCCAGCAGCTCAACCCCCAGAACCGGGGAGCTGTTTTTT
abundance: .; v_gene: TRBV18; j_gene: TRBJ2-7; d_gene: .; CDR3aa: CASSQVPAGGQYF; CDR3nt: TGTGCCAGCTCACAAGTTCCAGCCGGGGGGCAGTACTTC
abundance: .; v_gene: TRBV3-1/TRBV3-2; j_gene: TRBJ2-1; d_gene: .; CDR3aa: CASSQAFDRQFF; CDR3nt: TGTGCCAGCAGCCAAGCCTTCGACAGGCAGTTCTTC
abundance: .; v_gene: TRBV5-1; j_gene: TRBJ2-2; d_gene: .; CDR3aa: CASSSGLGAGELFF; CDR3nt: TGCGCCAGCAGCTCCGGGTTAGGGGCCGGGGAGCTGTTTTTT
abundance: .; v_gene: TRBV6-6; j_gene: TRBJ1-4; d_gene: TRBD1; CDR3aa: CASSWPGQGHEKLFF; CDR3nt: TGTGCCAGCAGCTGGCCGGGACAGGGACATGAAAAACTGTTTTTT
abundance: once; v_gene: TRBV3-1/TRBV3-2; j_gene: TRBJ2-1; d_gene: .; CDR3aa: CASSQGASSYNEQFF; CDR3nt: TGTGCCAGCAGCCAAGGAGCAAGCTCCTACAATGAGCAGTTCTTC
abundance: few; v_gene: TRBV6-5; j_gene: TRBJ2-5; d_gene: TRBD2; CDR3aa: CASSYRGGPRETQYF; CDR3nt: TGTGCCAGCAGTTACCGCGGGGGGCCCCGGGAGACCCAGTACTTC
abundance: .; v_gene: TRBV5-1; j_gene: TRBJ2-6; d_gene: TRBD2; CDR3aa: CASSLYRLAGGPSGANVLTF; CDR3nt: TGCGCCAGCAGCTTATATCGACTAGCGGGAGGACCCTCTGGGGCCAACGTCCTGACTTTC
abundance: .; v_gene: TRBV5-6; j_gene: TRBJ1-2; d_gene: TRBD1; CDR3aa: CASRQGAGGYTF; CDR3nt: TGTGCCAGCAGACAGGGGGCAGGTGGCTACACCTTC
abundance: once; v_gene: TRBV19; j_gene: TRBJ2-3; d_gene: TRBD2; CDR3aa: CASTSVGGSTDTQYF; CDR3nt: TGTGCCAGTACCTCCGTGGGGGGGAGCACAGATACGCAGTATTTT
abundance: .; v_gene: TRBV12-5; j_gene: TRBJ2-1; d_gene: .; CDR3aa: CASGGTGYNEQFF; CDR3nt: TGTGCTAGTGGGGGGACTGGTTACAATGAGCAGTTCTTC
abundance: .; v_gene: TRBV10-3; j_gene: TRBJ2-5; d_gene: .; CDR3aa: CAVGIRGQETQYF; CDR3nt: TGTGCCGTGGGAATTAGGGGTCAAGAGACCCAGTACTTC
abundance: .; v_gene: TRBV2; j_gene: TRBJ2-7; d_gene: TRBD1; CDR3aa: CASIDSGTGGYEQYF; CDR3nt: TGTGCCAGCATAGACTCCGGGACAGGGGGCTACGAGCAGTACTTC